A selection of T cell receptor beta chains follows, all from one sample in a study of identical twins. A single record per CDR3 protein comes from TCRdb applying MiXCR to the 5' RACE reads. The table lists roughly 630,000 distinct CDR3 sequences, about 7.6% of them singletons. This same sample was also part of a study on yellow fever vaccine responses in identical twins.

Sequencing was carried out using PBMCs. The receptors come from a woman aged 18 to 35 in good health. The CDR3 runs from the conserved cysteine through the conserved F or W. The D gene is left open where the match is weak. Expanded clones are given a class, and other clones once, few, many or no size at all.

TRBJ2-7	many	TRBV2	TRBD2	CASSEVTGTSGRTLYEQYF	TGTGCCAGCAGTGAAGTTACCGGGACTAGCGGGAGGACGCTTTACGAGCAGTACTTC
TRBJ2-1	-	TRBV6-1	TRBD2	CASSDRGLAAYNEQFF	TGTGCCAGCAGTGATCGAGGACTAGCGGCATACAATGAGCAGTTCTTC
TRBJ2-7	many	TRBV14	-	CASSPTAVYEQYF	TGTGCCAGCAGCCCAACGGCTGTCTACGAGCAGTACTTC
TRBJ1-5	many	TRBV12-3/TRBV12-4	-	CASTSGDSNQPQHF	TGTGCCAGCACCTCAGGGGATAGCAATCAGCCCCAGCATTTT
TRBJ1-1	many	TRBV4-1	TRBD1	CASSQVTGTGNTEAFF	TGCGCCAGCAGCCAGGTTACCGGGACAGGGAACACTGAAGCTTTCTTT
TRBJ2-5	many	TRBV7-9	TRBD1	CASSDRQGRETQYF	TGTGCCAGCAGCGATAGACAGGGCCGAGAGACCCAGTACTTC
TRBJ2-1	-	TRBV28	TRBD2	CASSLRPVSGFSGEQFF	TGTGCCAGCAGTCTAAGGCCTGTTAGCGGGTTTTCAGGGGAGCAGTTCTTC
TRBJ1-4	-	TRBV7-2	TRBD1	CASSGSDRGWLKLFF	TGTGCCAGCAGCGGATCGGACAGGGGATGGTTAAAACTGTTTTTT
TRBJ2-4	many	TRBV12-3/TRBV12-4	TRBD2	CASSFGTSGIAKNIQYF	TGTGCCAGCAGTTTTGGGACTAGCGGAATAGCCAAAAACATTCAGTACTTC
TRBJ2-3	many	TRBV14	TRBD2	CASSQAWLTSSEYTDTQYF	TGTGCCAGCAGCCAAGCATGGCTGACTAGCAGTGAATACACAGATACGCAGTATTTT
TRBJ2-1	few	TRBV20-1	-	CSAPPGLHYNEQFF	TGCAGCGCACCCCCGGGACTCCACTACAATGAGCAGTTCTTC
TRBJ2-1	many	TRBV12-3/TRBV12-4	TRBD1	CASSFGTGGPYNEQFF	TGTGCCAGCAGTTTTGGAACAGGGGGCCCCTACAATGAGCAGTTCTTC
TRBJ2-7	many	TRBV6-2/TRBV6-3	-	CASSYSRGLDEQYF	TGTGCCAGCAGTTACTCGCGGGGTCTAGACGAGCAGTACTTC
TRBJ1-4	-	TRBV6-1	-	CASSRQLATNEKLFF	TGTGCCAGCAGTCGGCAGCTTGCAACTAATGAAAAACTGTTTTTT
TRBJ2-2	-	TRBV27	TRBD2	CASSSSRGANTGELFF	TGTGCCAGCAGTTCCTCCCGGGGGGCGAACACCGGGGAGCTGTTTTTT
TRBJ2-7	-	TRBV3-1	TRBD2	CASCQAGVETSGSTDEQYF	TGTGCCAGCTGCCAAGCGGGGGTTGAGACTAGCGGGAGTACCGACGAGCAGTACTTC
TRBJ2-7	many	TRBV28	TRBD1	CASSFHSRDRAYEQYF	TGTGCCAGCAGTTTTCATTCCCGGGACAGGGCCTACGAGCAGTACTTC
TRBJ2-6	few	TRBV2	-	CASSTPPSSGANVLTF	TGTGCCAGCAGTACCCCCCCCAGCTCTGGGGCCAACGTCCTGACTTTC
TRBJ2-5	-	TRBV24-1	-	CATSDNGQPQETQYF	TGTGCCACCAGTGATAACGGACAGCCCCAAGAGACCCAGTACTTC
TRBJ2-5	few	TRBV25-1	-	CASSREGAAETQYF	TGTGCCAGCAGTCGGGAGGGGGCGGCGGAGACCCAGTACTTC
TRBJ2-2	many	TRBV9	-	CASSVGIGGVNTGELFF	TGTGCCAGCAGCGTAGGGATCGGCGGGGTGAACACCGGGGAGCTGTTTTTT
TRBJ2-3	medium-sized	TRBV5-1	TRBD1	CASGNIQGARGTDTQYF	TGCGCCAGCGGAAATATACAGGGGGCGAGAGGCACAGATACGCAGTATTTT
TRBJ1-6	few	TRBV3-1	-	CASSQEPQGSGSPLHF	TGTGCCAGCAGCCAAGAACCCCAGGGTAGCGGTTCACCCCTCCACTTT
TRBJ2-7	few	TRBV6-5	-	CASSYRAPTEQYF	TGTGCCAGCAGTTACCGGGCCCCAACCGAGCAGTACTTC
TRBJ2-1	-	TRBV15	-	CATSRDWAGMQFF	TGTGCCACCAGCAGAGATTGGGCAGGGATGCAGTTCTTC
TRBJ1-2	few	TRBV12-3/TRBV12-4	TRBD1	CASSPGQGSEYGYTF	TGTGCCAGCAGTCCAGGACAGGGATCTGAGTATGGCTACACCTTC
TRBJ2-1	-	TRBV5-1	TRBD2	CASSFRTSGLNEQFF	TGCGCCAGCAGCTTCAGGACTAGCGGTCTCAATGAGCAGTTCTTC
TRBJ1-1	medium-sized	TRBV20-1	-	CSASRKDTEAFF	TGCAGTGCTAGCAGAAAGGACACTGAAGCTTTCTTT
TRBJ2-7	few	TRBV18	-	CASSSPEQGTYEQYF	TGTGCCAGCTCTTCTCCGGAGCAGGGCACCTACGAGCAGTACTTC
TRBJ1-1	few	TRBV5-5	-	CASSLWGRMNTEAFF	TGTGCCAGCAGCTTGTGGGGGCGGATGAACACTGAAGCTTTCTTT
TRBJ2-3	few	TRBV18	-	CASSPFSVDTQYF	TGTGCCAGCTCACCGTTTAGCGTAGATACGCAGTATTTT
TRBJ2-1	-	TRBV11-3	TRBD2	CASSVRGDNEQFF	TGTGCCAGCAGCGTCCGGGGGGACAATGAGCAGTTCTTC